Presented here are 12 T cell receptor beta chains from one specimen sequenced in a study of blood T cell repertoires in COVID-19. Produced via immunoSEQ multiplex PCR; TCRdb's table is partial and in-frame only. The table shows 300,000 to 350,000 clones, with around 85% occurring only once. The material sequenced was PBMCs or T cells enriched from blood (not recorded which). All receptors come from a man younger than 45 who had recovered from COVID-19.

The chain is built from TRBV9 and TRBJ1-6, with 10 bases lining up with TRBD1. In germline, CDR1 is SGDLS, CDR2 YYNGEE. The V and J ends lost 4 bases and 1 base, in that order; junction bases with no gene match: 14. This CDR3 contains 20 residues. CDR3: CASSSGTGDDGGSYNSPLHF. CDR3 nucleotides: TGTGCCAGCAGCTCCGGGACAGGGGACGATGGTGGGTCCTATAATTCACCCCTCCACTTT.

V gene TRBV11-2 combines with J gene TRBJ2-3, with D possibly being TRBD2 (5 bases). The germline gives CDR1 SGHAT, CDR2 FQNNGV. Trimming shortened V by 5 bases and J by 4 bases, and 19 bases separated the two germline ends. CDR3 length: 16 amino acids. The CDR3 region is CASSLSMVGSADTQYF. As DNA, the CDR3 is TGTGCCAGCAGCCTTTCGATGGTTGGTAGCGCAGATACGCAGTATTTT. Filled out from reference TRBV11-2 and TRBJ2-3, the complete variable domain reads EAGVAQSPRYKIIEKRQSVAFWCNPISGHATLYWYQQILGQGPKLLIQFQNNGVVDDSQLPKDRFSAERLKGVDSTLKIQPAKLEDSAVYLCASSLSMVGSADTQYFGPGTRLTVL.

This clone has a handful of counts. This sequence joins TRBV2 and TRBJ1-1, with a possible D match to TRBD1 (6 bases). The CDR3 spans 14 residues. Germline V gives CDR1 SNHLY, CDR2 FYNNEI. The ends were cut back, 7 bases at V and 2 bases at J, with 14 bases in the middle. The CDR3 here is CASTKGGDNTEAFF. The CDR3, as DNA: TGTGCCAGCACCAAGGGGGGGGACAACACTGAAGCTTTCTTT.

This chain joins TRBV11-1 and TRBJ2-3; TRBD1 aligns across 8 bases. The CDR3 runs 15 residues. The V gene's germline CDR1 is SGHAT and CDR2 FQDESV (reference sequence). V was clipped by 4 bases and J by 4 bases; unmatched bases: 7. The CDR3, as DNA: TGTGCCAGCAGCTCCGGACAGGGTGGCCCAGATACGCAGTATTTT. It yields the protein CASSSGQGGPDTQYF.

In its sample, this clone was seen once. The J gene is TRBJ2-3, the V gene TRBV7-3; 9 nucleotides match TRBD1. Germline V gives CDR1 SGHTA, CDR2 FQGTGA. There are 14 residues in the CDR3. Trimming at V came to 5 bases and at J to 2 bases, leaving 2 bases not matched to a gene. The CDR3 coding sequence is TGTGCCAGCAGCGTACAGGGGGCCACAGATACGCAGTATTTT. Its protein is CASSVQGATDTQYF.

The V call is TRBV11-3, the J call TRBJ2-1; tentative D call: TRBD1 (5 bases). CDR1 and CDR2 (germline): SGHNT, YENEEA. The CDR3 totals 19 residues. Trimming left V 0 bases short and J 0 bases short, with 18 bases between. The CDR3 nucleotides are TGTGCCAGCAGCTTAGATTCGGGCCCCAGGGCGAGCTCCTACAATGAGCAGTTCTTC. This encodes CASSLDSGPRASSYNEQFF. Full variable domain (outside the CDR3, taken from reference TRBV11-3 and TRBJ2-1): EAGVVQSPRYKIIEKKQPVAFWCNPISGHNTLYWYLQNLGQGPELLIRYENEEAVDDSQLPKDRFSAERLKGVDSTLKIQPAELGDSAVYLCASSLDSGPRASSYNEQFFGPGTRLTVL.

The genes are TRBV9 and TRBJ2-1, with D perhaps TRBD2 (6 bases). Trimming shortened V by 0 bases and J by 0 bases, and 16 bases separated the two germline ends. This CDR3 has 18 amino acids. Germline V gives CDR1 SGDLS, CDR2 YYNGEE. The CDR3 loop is CASSVGSRGTSSYNEQFF. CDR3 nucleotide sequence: TGTGCCAGCAGCGTAGGGTCCCGGGGGACCAGCTCCTACAATGAGCAGTTCTTC. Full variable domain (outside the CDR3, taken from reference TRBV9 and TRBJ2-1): DSGVTQTPKHLITATGQRVTLRCSPRSGDLSVYWYQQSLDQGLQFLIQYYNGEERAKGNILERFSAQQFPDLHSELNLSSLELGDSALYFCASSVGSRGTSSYNEQFFGPGTRLTVL.

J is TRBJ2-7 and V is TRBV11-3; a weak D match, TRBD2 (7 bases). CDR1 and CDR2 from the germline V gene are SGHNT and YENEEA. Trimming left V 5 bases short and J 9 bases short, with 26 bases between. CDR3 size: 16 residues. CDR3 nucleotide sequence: TGTGCCAGCAGCCCGTCGGTAGGGGGGGCCCGGGGAGGGCAGTACTTC. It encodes CASSPSVGGARGGQYF.

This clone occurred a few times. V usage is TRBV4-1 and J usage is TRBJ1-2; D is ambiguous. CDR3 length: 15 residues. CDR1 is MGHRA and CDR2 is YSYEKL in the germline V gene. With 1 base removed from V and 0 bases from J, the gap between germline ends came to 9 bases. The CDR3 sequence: CASSQVKGANYGYTF. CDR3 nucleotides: TGCGCCAGCAGCCAAGTCAAAGGAGCTAACTATGGCTACACCTTC.

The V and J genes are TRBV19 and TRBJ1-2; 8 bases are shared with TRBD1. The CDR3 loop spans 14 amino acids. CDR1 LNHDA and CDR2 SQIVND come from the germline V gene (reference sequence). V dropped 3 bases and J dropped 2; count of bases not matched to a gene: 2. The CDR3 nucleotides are TGTGCCAGTAGTATGGGACAGGCCAACTATGGCTACACCTTC. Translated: CASSMGQANYGYTF.

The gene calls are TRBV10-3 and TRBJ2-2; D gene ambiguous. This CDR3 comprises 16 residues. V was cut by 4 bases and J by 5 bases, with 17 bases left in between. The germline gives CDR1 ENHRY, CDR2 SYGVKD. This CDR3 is CAISGILTGGTGELFF. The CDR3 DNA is TGTGCCATCAGTGGGATCCTCACGGGTGGGACCGGGGAGCTGTTTTTT.

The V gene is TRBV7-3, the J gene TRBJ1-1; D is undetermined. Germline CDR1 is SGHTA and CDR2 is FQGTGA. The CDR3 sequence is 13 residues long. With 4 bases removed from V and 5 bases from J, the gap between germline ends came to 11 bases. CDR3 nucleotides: TGTGCCAGCAGCTCAAACGGGTTTACTGAAGCTTTCTTT. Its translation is CASSSNGFTEAFF.